This T cell receptor (beta chain) was profiled in a study of shared clonotypes between healthy human individuals. Note on this clone: Its antigen is unidentified.

The study's findings and limits: Sequencing depth was a factor that was expected to affect clonotype sharing among donors.

The method was immunoSEQ multiplex PCR; TCRdb's version includes in-frame clones alone and lacks a portion of them. The sample contains 300,000 to 400,000 clones, around 72% of which appear only once. The receptor was isolated from a man aged 30 to 39 in good health. Specimen: memory CD4+ T cells sorted from blood. Regarding subset: CD45RA-negative fraction.

CDR3 DNA: TGTGCCAGCAGCGGAGCCGGGACTACCCACTACGAGCAGTACTTC. Amino acid sequence: CASSGAGTTHYEQYF. The rearrangement links TRBV6-1 to TRBJ2-7; 7 bases map to TRBD2. Germline V gives CDR1 MNHNS, CDR2 SASEGT. The CDR3 loop spans 15 amino acids. V gave up 6 bases and J gave up 3 bases; unmatched junction bases: 11.